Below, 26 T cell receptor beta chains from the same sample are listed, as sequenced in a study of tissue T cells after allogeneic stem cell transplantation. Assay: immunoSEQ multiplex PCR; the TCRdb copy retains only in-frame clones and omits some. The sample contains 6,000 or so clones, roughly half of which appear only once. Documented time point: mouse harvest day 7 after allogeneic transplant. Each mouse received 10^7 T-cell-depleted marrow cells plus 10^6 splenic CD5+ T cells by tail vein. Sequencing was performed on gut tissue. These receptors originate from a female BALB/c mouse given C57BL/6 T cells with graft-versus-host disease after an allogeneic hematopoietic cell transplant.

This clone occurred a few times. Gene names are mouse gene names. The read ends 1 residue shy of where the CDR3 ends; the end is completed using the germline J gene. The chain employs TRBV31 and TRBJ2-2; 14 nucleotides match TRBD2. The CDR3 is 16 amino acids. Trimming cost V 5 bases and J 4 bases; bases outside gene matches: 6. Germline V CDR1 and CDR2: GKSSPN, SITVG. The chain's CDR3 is CAWGDWGGAVTGQLYF. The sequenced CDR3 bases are TGTGCCTGGGGGGACTGGGGGGGCGCCGTCACCGGGCAGCTCTAC.

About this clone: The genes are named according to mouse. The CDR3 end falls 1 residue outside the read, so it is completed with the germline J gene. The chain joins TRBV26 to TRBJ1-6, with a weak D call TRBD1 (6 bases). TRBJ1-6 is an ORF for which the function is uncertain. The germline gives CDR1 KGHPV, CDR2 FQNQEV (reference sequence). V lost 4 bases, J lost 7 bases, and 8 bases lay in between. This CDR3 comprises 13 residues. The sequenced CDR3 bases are TGTGCCAGCAGTCCGGGACAAAATTCGCCCCTCTAC. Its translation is CASSPGQNSPLY. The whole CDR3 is CASSPGQNSPLYF.

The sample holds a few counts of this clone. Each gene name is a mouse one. The CDR3 bases that were read are TGTGCCACCCCCAGGAATAGTGCAGAAACGCTGTAT. It specifies CATPRNSAETLY. The full CDR3 protein is CATPRNSAETLYF. V is TRBV26 and J is TRBJ2-3; no definite D call. The CDR3 goes on 1 residue after the read ends, and that part is filled in from the germline J gene. CDR3 length: 13 residues. V lost 10 bases and J lost 0, with 11 bases in between. Germline values: CDR1 KGHPV, CDR2 FQNQEV (reference sequence).

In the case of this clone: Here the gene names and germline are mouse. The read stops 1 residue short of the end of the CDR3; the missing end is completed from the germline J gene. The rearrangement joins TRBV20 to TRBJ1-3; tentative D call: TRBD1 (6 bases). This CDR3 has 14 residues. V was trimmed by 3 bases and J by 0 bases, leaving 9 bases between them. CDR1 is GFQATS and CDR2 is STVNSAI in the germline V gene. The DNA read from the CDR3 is TGTGGTGCTAGCCGACAGGCTTCTGGAAATACGCTCTAT. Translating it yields CGASRQASGNTLY. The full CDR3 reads CGASRQASGNTLYF. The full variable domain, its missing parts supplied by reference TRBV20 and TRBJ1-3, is GALVYQYPRRTICKSGTSMRMECQAVGFQATSVAWYRQSPQKTFELIALSTVNSAIKYEQNFTQEKFPISHPNLSFSSMTVLNAYLEDRGLYLCGASRQASGNTLYFGEGSRLIVV.

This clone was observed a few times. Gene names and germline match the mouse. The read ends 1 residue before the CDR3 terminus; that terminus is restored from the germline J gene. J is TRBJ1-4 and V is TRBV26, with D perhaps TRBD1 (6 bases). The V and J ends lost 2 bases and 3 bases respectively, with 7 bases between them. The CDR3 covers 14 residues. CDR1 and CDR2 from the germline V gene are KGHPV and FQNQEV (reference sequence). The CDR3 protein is CASSLGTPNERLFF. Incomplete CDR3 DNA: TGTGCCAGCAGTCTGGGGACACCCAACGAAAGATTATTT.

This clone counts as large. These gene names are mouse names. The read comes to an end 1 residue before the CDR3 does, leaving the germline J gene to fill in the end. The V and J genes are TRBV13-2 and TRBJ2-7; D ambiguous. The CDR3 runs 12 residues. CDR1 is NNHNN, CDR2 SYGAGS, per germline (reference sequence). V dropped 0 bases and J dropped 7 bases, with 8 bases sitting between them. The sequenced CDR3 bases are TGTGCCAGCGGTGATGCCGGGTGGGAACAGTAC. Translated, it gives CASGDAGWEQY. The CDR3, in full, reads CASGDAGWEQYF.

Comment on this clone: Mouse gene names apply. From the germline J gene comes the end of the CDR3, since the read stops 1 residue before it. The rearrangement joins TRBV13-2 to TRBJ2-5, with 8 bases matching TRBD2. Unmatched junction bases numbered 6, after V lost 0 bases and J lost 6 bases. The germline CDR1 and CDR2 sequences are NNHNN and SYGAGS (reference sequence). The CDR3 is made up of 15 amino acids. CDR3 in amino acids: CASGDEAGGRDTQYF. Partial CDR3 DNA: TGTGCCAGCGGTGATGAGGCTGGGGGGAGGGACACCCAGTAC.

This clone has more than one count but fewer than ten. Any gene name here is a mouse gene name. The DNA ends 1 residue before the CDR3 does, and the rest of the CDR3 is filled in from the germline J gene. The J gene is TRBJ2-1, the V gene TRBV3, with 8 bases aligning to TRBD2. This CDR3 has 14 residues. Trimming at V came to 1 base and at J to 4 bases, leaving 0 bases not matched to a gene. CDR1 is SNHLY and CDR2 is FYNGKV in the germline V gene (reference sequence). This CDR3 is CASSLDWGYAEQFF. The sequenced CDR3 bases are TGTGCCAGCAGCTTAGACTGGGGGTATGCTGAGCAGTTC.

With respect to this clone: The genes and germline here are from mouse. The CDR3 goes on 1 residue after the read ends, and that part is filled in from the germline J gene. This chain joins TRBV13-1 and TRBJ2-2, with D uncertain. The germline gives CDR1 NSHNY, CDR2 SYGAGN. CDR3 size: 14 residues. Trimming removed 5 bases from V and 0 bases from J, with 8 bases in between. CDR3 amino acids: CASSPPANTGQLYF. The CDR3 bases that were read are TGTGCCAGCAGCCCACCAGCAAACACCGGGCAGCTCTAC.

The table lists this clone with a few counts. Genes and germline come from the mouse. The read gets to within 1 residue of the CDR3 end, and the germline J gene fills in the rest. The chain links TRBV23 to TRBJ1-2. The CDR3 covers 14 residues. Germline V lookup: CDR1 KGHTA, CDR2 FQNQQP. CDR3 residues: CSSSQSGSNSDYTF. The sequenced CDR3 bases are TGCTCCAGCAGTCAATCGGGCTCAAACTCCGACTACACC.

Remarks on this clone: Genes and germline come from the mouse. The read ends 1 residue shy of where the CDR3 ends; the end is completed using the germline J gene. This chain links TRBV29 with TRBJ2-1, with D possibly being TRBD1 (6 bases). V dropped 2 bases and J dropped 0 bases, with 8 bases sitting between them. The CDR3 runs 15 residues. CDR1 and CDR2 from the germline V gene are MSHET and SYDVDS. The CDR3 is CASSLDRYNYAEQFF. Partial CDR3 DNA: TGTGCTAGCAGTTTAGACAGGTATAACTATGCTGAGCAGTTC.

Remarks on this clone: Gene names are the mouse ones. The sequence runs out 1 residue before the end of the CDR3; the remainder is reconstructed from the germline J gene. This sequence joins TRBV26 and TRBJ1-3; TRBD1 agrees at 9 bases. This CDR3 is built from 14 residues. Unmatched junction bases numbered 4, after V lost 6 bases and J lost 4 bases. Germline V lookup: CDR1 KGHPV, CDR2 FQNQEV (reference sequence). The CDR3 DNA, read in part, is TGTGCCAGCAGGCGGACAGGGGTAGGAAATACGCTCTAT. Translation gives CASRRTGVGNTLY. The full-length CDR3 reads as CASRRTGVGNTLYF.

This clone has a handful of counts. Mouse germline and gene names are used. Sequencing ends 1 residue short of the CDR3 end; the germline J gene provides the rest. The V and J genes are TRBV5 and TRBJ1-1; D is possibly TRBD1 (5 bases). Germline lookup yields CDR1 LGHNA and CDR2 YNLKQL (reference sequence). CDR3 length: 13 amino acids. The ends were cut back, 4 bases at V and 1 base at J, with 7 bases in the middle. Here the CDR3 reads CASSPTVNTEVFF. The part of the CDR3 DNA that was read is TGTGCCAGCAGCCCGACAGTAAACACAGAAGTCTTC.

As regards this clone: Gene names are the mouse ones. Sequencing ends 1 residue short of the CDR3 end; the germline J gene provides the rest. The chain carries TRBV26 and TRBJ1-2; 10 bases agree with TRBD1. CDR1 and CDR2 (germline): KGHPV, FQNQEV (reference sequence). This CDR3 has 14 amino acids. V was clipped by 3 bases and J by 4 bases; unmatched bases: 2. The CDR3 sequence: CASSLWTGGSDYTF. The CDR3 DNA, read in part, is TGTGCCAGCAGTCTATGGACAGGGGGCTCCGACTACACC.

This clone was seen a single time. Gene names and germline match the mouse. The CDR3 is CASSDTANTEVFF. The sequenced part of the CDR3 DNA is TGTGCCAGCTCTGACACTGCAAACACAGAAGTCTTC. The chain is built from TRBV13-3 and TRBJ1-1; D uncertain. With the read ending 1 residue before the CDR3 end, the germline J gene is used to fill in that end. V was clipped by 7 bases and J by 0 bases, with 10 bases between them. CDR1 and CDR2 from the germline V gene are NNHDY and SYVADS. CDR3 length equals 13 residues.

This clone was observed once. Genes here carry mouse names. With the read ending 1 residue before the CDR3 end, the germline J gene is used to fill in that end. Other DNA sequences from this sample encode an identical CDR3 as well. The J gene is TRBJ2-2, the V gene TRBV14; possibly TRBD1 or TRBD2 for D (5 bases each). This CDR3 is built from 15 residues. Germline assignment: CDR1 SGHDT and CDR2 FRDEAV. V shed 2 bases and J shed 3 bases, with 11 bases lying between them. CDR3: CASSLRPGDTGQLYF. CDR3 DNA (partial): TGTGCCAGCAGTTTAAGACCGGGGGACACCGGGCAGCTCTAC. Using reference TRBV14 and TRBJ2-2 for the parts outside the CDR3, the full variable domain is EAGVTQSPRYAVLQEGQAVSFWCDPISGHDTLYWYQQPRDQGPQLLVYFRDEAVIDNSQLPSDRFSAVRPKGTNSTLKIQSAKQGDTATYLCASSLRPGDTGQLYFGEGSKLTVL.

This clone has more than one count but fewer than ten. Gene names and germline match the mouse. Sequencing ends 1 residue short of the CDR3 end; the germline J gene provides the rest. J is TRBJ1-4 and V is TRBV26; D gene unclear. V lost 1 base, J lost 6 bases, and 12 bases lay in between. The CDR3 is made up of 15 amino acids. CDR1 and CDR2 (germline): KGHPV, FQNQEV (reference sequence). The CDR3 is CASSLWRARDERLFF. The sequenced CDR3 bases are TGTGCCAGCAGTCTGTGGCGGGCAAGGGACGAAAGATTATTT. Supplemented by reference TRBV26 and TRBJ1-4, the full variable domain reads NSKVIQTPRYLVKGQGQKAKMRCIPEKGHPVVFWYQQNKNNEFKFLINFQNQEVLQQIDMTEKRFSAECPSNSPCSLEIQSSEAGDSALYLCASSLWRARDERLFFGHGTKLSVL.

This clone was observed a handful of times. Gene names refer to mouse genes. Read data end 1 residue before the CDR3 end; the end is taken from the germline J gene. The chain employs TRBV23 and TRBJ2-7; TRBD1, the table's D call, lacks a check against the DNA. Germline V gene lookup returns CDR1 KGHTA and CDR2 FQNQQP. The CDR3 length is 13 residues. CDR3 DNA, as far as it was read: TGCTCCAGCAGTCAATCAAGGGGGAATGAACAGTAC. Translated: CSSSQSRGNEQY. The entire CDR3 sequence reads CSSSQSRGNEQYF.

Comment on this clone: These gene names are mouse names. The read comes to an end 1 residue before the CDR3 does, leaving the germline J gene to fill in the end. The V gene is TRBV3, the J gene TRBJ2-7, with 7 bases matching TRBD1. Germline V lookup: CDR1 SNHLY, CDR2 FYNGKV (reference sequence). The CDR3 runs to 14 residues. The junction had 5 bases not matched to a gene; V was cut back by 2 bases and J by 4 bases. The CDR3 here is CASSLRTGPYEQYF. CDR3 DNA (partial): TGTGCCAGCAGCTTAAGGACAGGACCTTATGAACAGTAC.

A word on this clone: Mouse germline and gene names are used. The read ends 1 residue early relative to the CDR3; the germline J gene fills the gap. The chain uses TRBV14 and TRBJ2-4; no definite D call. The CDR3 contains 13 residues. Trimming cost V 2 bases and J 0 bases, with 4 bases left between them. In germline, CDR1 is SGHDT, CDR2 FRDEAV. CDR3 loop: CASSLGSQNTLYF. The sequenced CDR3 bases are TGTGCCAGCAGTTTGGGCAGTCAAAACACCTTGTAC.

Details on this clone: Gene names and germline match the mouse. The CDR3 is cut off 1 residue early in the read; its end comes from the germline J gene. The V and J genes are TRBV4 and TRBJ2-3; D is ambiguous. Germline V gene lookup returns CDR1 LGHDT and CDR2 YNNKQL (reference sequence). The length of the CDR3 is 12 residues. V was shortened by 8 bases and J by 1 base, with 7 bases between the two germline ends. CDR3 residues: CASSQGAETLYF. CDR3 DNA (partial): TGTGCCAGCTCTCAGGGTGCAGAAACGCTGTAT.

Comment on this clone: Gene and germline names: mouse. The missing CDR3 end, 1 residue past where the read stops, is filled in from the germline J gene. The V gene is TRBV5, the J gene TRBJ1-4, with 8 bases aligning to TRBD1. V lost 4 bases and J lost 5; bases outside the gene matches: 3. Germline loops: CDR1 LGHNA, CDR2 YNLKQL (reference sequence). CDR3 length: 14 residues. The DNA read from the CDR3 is TGTGCCAGCAGCCGGACAGGGCTAAACGAAAGATTATTT. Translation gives CASSRTGLNERLF. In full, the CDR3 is CASSRTGLNERLFF.

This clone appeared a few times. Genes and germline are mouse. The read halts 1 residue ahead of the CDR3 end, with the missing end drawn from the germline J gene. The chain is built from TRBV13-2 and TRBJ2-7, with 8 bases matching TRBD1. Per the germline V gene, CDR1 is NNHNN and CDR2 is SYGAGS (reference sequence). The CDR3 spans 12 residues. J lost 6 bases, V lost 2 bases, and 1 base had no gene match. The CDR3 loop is CASGDRGPEQYF. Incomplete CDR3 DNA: TGTGCCAGCGGTGACAGGGGGCCTGAACAGTAC.

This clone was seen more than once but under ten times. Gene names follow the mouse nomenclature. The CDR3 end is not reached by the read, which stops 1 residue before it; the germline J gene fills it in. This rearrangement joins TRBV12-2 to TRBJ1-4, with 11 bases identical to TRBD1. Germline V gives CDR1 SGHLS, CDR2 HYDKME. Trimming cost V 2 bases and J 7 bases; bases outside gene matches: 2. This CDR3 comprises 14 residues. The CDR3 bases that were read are TGTGCCAGCTCTCGGACAGGGGGCATCGAAAGATTATTT. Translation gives CASSRTGGIERLF. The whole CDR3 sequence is CASSRTGGIERLFF.

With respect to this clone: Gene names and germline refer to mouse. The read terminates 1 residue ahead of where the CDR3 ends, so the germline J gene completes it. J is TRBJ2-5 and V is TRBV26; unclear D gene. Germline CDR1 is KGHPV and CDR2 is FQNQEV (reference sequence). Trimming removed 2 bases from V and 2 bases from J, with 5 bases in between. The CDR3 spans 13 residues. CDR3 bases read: TGTGCCAGCAGTCTGCGCATCCAAGACACCCAGTAC. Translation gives CASSLRIQDTQY. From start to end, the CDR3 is CASSLRIQDTQYF.

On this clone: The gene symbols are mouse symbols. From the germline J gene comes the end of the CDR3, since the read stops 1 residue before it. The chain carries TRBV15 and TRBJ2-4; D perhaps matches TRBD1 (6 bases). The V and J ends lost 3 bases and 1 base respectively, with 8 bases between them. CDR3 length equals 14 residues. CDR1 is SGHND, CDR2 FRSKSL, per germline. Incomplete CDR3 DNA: TGTGCCAGCAGTTTTAACAGGGGTCAAAACACCTTGTAC. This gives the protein CASSFNRGQNTLY. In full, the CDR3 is CASSFNRGQNTLYF.